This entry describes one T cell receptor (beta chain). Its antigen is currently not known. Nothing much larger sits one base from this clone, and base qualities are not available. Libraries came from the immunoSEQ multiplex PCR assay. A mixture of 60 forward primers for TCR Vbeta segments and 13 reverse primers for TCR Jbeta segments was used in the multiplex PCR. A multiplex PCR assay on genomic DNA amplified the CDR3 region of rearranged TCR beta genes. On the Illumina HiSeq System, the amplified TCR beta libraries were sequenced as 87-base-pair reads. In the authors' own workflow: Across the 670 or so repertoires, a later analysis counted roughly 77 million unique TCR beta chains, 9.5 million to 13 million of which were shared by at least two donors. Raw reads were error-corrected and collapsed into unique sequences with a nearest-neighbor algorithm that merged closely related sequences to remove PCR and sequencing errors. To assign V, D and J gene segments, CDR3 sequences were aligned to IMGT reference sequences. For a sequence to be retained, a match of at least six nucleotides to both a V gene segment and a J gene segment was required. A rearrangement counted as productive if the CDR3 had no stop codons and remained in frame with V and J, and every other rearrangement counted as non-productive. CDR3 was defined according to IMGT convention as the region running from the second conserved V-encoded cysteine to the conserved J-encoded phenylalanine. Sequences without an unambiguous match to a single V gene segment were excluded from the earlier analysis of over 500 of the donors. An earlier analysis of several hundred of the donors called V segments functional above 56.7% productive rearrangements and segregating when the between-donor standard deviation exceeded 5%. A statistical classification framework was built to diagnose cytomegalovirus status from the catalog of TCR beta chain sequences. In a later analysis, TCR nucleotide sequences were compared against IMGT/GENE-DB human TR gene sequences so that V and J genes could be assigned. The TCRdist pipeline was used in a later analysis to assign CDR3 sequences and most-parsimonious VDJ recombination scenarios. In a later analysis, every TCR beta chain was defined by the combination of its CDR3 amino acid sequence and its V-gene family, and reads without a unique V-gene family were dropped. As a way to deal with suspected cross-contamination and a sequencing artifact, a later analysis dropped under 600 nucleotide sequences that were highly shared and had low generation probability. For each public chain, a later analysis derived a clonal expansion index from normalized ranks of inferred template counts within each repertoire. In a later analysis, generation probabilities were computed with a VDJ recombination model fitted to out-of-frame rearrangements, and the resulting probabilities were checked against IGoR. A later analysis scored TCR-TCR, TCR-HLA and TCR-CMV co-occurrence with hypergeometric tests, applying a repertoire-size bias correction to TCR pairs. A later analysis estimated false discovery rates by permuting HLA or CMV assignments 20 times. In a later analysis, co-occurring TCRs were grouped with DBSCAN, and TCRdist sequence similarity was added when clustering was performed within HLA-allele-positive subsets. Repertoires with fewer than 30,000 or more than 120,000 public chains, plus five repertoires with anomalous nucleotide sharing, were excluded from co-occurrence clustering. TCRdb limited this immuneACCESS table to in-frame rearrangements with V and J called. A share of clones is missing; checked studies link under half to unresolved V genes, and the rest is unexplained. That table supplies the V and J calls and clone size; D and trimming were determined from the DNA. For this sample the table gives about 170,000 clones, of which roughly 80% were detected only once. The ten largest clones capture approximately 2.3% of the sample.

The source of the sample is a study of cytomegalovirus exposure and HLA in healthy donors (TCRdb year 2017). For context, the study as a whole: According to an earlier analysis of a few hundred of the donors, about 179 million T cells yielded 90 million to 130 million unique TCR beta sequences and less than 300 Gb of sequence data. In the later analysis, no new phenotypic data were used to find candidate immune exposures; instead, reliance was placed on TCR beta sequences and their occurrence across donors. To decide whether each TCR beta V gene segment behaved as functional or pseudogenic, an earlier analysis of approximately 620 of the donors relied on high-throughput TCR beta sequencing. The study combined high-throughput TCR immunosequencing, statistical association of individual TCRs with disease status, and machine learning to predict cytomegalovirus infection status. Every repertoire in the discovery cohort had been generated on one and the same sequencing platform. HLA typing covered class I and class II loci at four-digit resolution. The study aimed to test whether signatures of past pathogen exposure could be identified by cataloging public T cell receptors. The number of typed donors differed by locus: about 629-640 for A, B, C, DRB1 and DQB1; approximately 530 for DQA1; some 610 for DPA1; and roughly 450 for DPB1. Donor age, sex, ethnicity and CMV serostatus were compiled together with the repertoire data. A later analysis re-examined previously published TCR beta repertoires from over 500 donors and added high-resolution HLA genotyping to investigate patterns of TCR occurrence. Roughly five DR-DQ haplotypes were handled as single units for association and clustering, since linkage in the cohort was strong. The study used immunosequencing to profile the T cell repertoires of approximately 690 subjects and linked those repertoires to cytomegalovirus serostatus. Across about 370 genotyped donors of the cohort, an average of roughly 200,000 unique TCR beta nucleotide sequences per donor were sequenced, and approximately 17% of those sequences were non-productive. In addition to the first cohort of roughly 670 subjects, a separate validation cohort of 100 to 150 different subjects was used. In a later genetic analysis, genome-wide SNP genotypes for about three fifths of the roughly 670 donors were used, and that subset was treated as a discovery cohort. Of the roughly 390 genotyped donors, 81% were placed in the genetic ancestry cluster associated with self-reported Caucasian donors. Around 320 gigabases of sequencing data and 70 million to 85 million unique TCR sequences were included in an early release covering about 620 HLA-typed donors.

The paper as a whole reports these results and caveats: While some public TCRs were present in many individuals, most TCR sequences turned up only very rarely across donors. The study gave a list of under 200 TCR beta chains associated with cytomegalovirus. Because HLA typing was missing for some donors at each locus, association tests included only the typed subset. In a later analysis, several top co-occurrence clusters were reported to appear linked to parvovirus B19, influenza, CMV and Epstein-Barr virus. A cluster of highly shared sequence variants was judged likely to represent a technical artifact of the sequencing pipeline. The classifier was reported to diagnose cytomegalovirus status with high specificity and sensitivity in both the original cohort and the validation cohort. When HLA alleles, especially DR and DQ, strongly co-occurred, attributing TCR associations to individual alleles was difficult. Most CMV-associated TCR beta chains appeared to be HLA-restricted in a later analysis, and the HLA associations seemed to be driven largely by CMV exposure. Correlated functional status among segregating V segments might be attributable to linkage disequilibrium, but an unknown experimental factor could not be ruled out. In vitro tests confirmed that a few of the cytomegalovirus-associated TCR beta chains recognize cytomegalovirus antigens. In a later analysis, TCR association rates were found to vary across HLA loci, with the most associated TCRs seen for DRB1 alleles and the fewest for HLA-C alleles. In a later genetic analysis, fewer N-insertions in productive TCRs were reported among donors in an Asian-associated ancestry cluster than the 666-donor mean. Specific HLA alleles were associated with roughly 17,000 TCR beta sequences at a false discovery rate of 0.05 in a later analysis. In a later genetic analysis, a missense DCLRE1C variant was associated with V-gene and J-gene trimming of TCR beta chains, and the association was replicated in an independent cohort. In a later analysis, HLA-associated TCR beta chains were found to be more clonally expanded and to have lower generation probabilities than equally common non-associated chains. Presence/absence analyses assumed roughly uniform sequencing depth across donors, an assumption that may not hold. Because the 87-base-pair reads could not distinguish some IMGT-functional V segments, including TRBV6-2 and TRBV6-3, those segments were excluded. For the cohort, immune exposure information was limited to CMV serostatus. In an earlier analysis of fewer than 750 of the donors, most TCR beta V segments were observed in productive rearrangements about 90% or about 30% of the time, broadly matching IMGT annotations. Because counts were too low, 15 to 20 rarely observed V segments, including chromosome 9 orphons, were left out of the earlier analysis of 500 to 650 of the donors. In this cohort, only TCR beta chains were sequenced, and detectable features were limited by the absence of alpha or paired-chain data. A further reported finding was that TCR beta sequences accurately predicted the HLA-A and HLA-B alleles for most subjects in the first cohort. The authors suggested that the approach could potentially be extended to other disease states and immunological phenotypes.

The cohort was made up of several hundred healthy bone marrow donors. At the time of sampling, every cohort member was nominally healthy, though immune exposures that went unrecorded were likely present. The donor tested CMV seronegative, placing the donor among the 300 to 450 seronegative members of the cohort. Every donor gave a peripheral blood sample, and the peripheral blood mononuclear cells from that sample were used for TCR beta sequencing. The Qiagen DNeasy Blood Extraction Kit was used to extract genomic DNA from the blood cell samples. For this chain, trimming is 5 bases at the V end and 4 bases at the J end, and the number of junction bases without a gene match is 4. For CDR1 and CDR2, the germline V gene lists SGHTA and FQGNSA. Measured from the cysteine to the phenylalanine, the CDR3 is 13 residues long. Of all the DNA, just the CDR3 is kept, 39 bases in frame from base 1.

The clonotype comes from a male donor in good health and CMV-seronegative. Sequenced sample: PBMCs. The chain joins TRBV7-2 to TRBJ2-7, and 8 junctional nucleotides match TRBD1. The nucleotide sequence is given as TGTGCCAGCAGCCTTACAGGGGGGTACGAGCAGTACTTC. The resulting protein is CASSLTGGYEQYF.